The rows below give T cell receptor beta chains drawn from one sample of a study of T cell repertoires in cytomegalovirus infection. TCRdb itself ran the reads through MiXCR, one entry per CDR3 protein. The sample holds some 270,000 distinct CDR3 sequences, about a sixth seen once. Sequencing was performed on CD8+ T cells from PBMCs. The receptors come from a human donor in good health (CMV status not recorded). Some clones in this sample may be carry-over from other donors' samples. The CDR3 runs from the conserved cysteine through the conserved F or W. Each record gives: clone size, D gene, V gene, J gene, CDR3 protein, CDR3 DNA. The D gene is left open where the match is weak. Expanded clones are given a class, and other clones once, few, many or no size at all.

abundance: NA
d_gene: NA
v_gene: TRBV28
j_gene: TRBJ2-5
CDR3aa: CASSLTRGLAAETQYF
CDR3nt: TGTGCCAGCAGTCTCACCCGGGGGCTAGCGGCAGAGACCCAGTACTTC

abundance: many
d_gene: NA
v_gene: TRBV28
j_gene: TRBJ2-1
CDR3aa: CASSATGLEQFF
CDR3nt: TGTGCCAGCAGTGCCACGGGGCTCGAGCAGTTCTTC

abundance: few
d_gene: NA
v_gene: TRBV5-1
j_gene: TRBJ2-2
CDR3aa: CASSLRRGNTGELFF
CDR3nt: TGCGCCAGCAGCTTGCGGCGCGGGAACACCGGGGAGCTGTTTTTT

abundance: few
d_gene: NA
v_gene: TRBV14
j_gene: TRBJ1-6
CDR3aa: CASSRQGFLRPSPLHF
CDR3nt: TGTGCCAGCAGCCGGCAGGGTTTTCTACGTCCTTCACCCCTCCACTTT

abundance: many
d_gene: NA
v_gene: TRBV7-6
j_gene: TRBJ2-1
CDR3aa: CASSPNRVAYNEQFF
CDR3nt: TGTGCCAGCAGCCCGAACAGGGTCGCCTACAATGAGCAGTTCTTC

abundance: NA
d_gene: NA
v_gene: TRBV4-1
j_gene: TRBJ1-1
CDR3aa: CASRTPVGVRDTEAFF
CDR3nt: TGTGCCAGCAGAACACCCGTGGGGGTGAGGGACACTGAAGCTTTCTTT

abundance: many
d_gene: NA
v_gene: TRBV6-1
j_gene: TRBJ2-7
CDR3aa: CASSPTVTAAYEQYF
CDR3nt: TGTGCCAGCAGCCCTACCGTGACAGCGGCCTACGAGCAGTACTTC

abundance: NA
d_gene: NA
v_gene: TRBV5-6
j_gene: TRBJ1-2
CDR3aa: CASSLLSGAYGYTF
CDR3nt: TGTGCCAGCAGCTTGCTGAGCGGCGCCTATGGCTACACCTTC

abundance: NA
d_gene: NA
v_gene: TRBV19
j_gene: TRBJ1-1
CDR3aa: CASSPRRQTNTEAFF
CDR3nt: TGTGCCAGTAGTCCCAGGAGACAGACGAACACTGAAGCTTTCTTT

abundance: many
d_gene: NA
v_gene: TRBV12-3/TRBV12-4
j_gene: TRBJ2-2
CDR3aa: CASSEVASGELFF
CDR3nt: TGTGCCAGCAGTGAGGTTGCATCCGGGGAGCTGTTTTTT

abundance: many
d_gene: NA
v_gene: TRBV7-3
j_gene: TRBJ2-3
CDR3aa: CASSRDSVQDTQYF
CDR3nt: TGTGCCAGCAGCCGGGACTCGGTGCAAGATACGCAGTATTTT

abundance: many
d_gene: TRBD2
v_gene: TRBV7-8
j_gene: TRBJ2-1
CDR3aa: CASRHSGGASYNEQFF
CDR3nt: TGTGCCAGCAGACATAGCGGGGGGGCGTCCTACAATGAGCAGTTCTTC

abundance: few
d_gene: TRBD1
v_gene: TRBV29-1
j_gene: TRBJ2-5
CDR3aa: CSAEGRGQKTQYF
CDR3nt: TGCAGCGCTGAGGGCAGGGGGCAGAAGACCCAGTACTTC

abundance: few
d_gene: NA
v_gene: TRBV19
j_gene: TRBJ1-4
CDR3aa: CASSTFTGLDEKLFF
CDR3nt: TGTGCCAGTAGTACCTTTACAGGGTTGGATGAAAAACTGTTTTTT

abundance: NA
d_gene: NA
v_gene: TRBV29-1
j_gene: TRBJ1-1
CDR3aa: CSVERGSHTEAFF
CDR3nt: TGCAGCGTTGAACGGGGGAGCCACACTGAAGCTTTCTTT

abundance: NA
d_gene: TRBD2
v_gene: TRBV20-1
j_gene: TRBJ2-3
CDR3aa: CSADPSGGDTQYF
CDR3nt: TGCAGTGCCGATCCCAGCGGGGGGGATACGCAGTATTTT

abundance: many
d_gene: NA
v_gene: TRBV7-2
j_gene: TRBJ2-3
CDR3aa: CASSSDKSGPISETQYF
CDR3nt: TGTGCCAGCAGCTCGGATAAAAGCGGGCCGATTTCGGAGACGCAGTATTTT

abundance: many
d_gene: NA
v_gene: TRBV7-3
j_gene: TRBJ1-6
CDR3aa: CASSSLGIPNSPLHF
CDR3nt: TGTGCCAGCAGCTCTCTGGGGATCCCGAATTCACCCCTCCACTTT

abundance: once
d_gene: NA
v_gene: TRBV29-1
j_gene: TRBJ2-3
CDR3aa: CSVDGVLSLGTDTQYF
CDR3nt: TGCAGCGTTGATGGGGTTTTGAGCTTGGGCACAGATACGCAGTATTTT

abundance: NA
d_gene: NA
v_gene: TRBV25-1
j_gene: TRBJ2-1
CDR3aa: CASSATEFLADEQFF
CDR3nt: TGTGCCAGCAGTGCCACAGAATTCTTAGCCGATGAGCAGTTCTTC

abundance: NA
d_gene: TRBD2
v_gene: TRBV7-7
j_gene: TRBJ2-3
CDR3aa: CASSYGGATDTQYF
CDR3nt: TGTGCTAGCAGCTACGGGGGGGCCACAGATACGCAGTATTTT

abundance: many
d_gene: NA
v_gene: TRBV12-3/TRBV12-4
j_gene: TRBJ2-7
CDR3aa: CASSPSPWEQYF
CDR3nt: TGTGCCAGCAGTCCAAGCCCGTGGGAGCAGTACTTC

abundance: NA
d_gene: NA
v_gene: TRBV29-1
j_gene: TRBJ1-1
CDR3aa: CSVEDLTATEAFF
CDR3nt: TGCAGCGTTGAAGATCTGACGGCCACTGAAGCTTTCTTT

abundance: NA
d_gene: NA
v_gene: TRBV5-4
j_gene: TRBJ2-1
CDR3aa: CASSLNTGEQFF
CDR3nt: TGTGCCAGCAGCTTGAACACGGGTGAGCAGTTCTTC

abundance: few
d_gene: NA
v_gene: TRBV7-2
j_gene: TRBJ1-1
CDR3aa: CASSPEVQGGILYTEAFF
CDR3nt: TGTGCCAGCAGCCCCGAGGTGCAGGGCGGTATATTGTACACTGAAGCTTTCTTT

abundance: NA
d_gene: NA
v_gene: TRBV15
j_gene: TRBJ1-2
CDR3aa: CATSTNNYGYTF
CDR3nt: TGTGCCACCTCGACAAACAACTATGGCTACACCTTC

abundance: NA
d_gene: NA
v_gene: TRBV28
j_gene: TRBJ2-5
CDR3aa: CASSLGDGDSQTQYF
CDR3nt: TGTGCCAGCAGTCTAGGGGACGGGGATAGCCAGACCCAGTACTTC

abundance: NA
d_gene: NA
v_gene: TRBV2
j_gene: TRBJ2-5
CDR3aa: CASSVPRTVETQYF
CDR3nt: TGTGCCAGCAGTGTGCCCAGGACAGTGGAGACCCAGTACTTC

abundance: few
d_gene: NA
v_gene: TRBV7-8
j_gene: TRBJ2-2
CDR3aa: CASSYRNGNTGELFF
CDR3nt: TGTGCCAGCAGCTACAGGAATGGGAACACCGGGGAGCTGTTTTTT

abundance: few
d_gene: TRBD1
v_gene: TRBV6-2/TRBV6-3
j_gene: TRBJ2-1
CDR3aa: CASSTETGVYNEQFF
CDR3nt: TGTGCCAGCAGTACAGAGACAGGGGTATACAATGAGCAGTTCTTC

abundance: many
d_gene: NA
v_gene: TRBV7-8
j_gene: TRBJ1-1
CDR3aa: CASSSYLNTEAFF
CDR3nt: TGTGCCAGCAGCTCCTACTTAAACACTGAAGCTTTCTTT

abundance: NA
d_gene: NA
v_gene: TRBV29-1
j_gene: TRBJ1-2
CDR3aa: CSVEGGHKYGYTF
CDR3nt: TGCAGCGTTGAAGGGGGACACAAGTATGGCTACACCTTC

abundance: many
d_gene: NA
v_gene: TRBV7-3
j_gene: TRBJ1-6
CDR3aa: CASSLTGDLNSPLHF
CDR3nt: TGTGCCAGCAGCTTAACGGGGGACCTTAATTCACCCCTCCACTTT

abundance: NA
d_gene: NA
v_gene: TRBV5-1
j_gene: TRBJ2-1
CDR3aa: CASSLGGETYNEQFF
CDR3nt: TGCGCCAGCAGCTTAGGGGGGGAGACCTACAATGAGCAGTTCTTC

abundance: NA
d_gene: NA
v_gene: TRBV27
j_gene: TRBJ1-5
CDR3aa: CASSPNLASGEQPQHF
CDR3nt: TGTGCCAGCAGTCCAAACCTAGCGTCAGGGGAGCAGCCCCAGCATTTT

abundance: many
d_gene: TRBD1
v_gene: TRBV12-3/TRBV12-4
j_gene: TRBJ2-7
CDR3aa: CASRRTGDISSYEQYF
CDR3nt: TGTGCCAGCAGGAGGACAGGGGACATCAGCTCCTACGAGCAGTACTTC

abundance: NA
d_gene: NA
v_gene: TRBV7-6
j_gene: TRBJ2-5
CDR3aa: CASSYSRSQETQYF
CDR3nt: TGTGCCAGCAGCTATTCCCGAAGCCAAGAGACCCAGTACTTC

abundance: many
d_gene: NA
v_gene: TRBV29-1
j_gene: TRBJ1-1
CDR3aa: CSVDIRTEAFF
CDR3nt: TGCAGCGTTGATATCCGGACTGAAGCTTTCTTT

abundance: many
d_gene: TRBD1
v_gene: TRBV4-2
j_gene: TRBJ1-5
CDR3aa: CASSQEGDRGQQPQHF
CDR3nt: TGTGCCAGCAGCCAAGAAGGGGACAGGGGGCAACAGCCCCAGCATTTT

abundance: many
d_gene: NA
v_gene: TRBV12-3/TRBV12-4
j_gene: TRBJ2-5
CDR3aa: CASSFAAGQETQYF
CDR3nt: TGTGCCAGCAGTTTTGCGGCGGGGCAAGAGACCCAGTACTTC

abundance: many
d_gene: TRBD1
v_gene: TRBV5-6
j_gene: TRBJ1-1
CDR3aa: CASSWDRANTEAFF
CDR3nt: TGTGCCAGCAGCTGGGACAGGGCGAACACTGAAGCTTTCTTT

abundance: many
d_gene: TRBD2
v_gene: TRBV29-1
j_gene: TRBJ2-7
CDR3aa: CSVVSSGAIEYF
CDR3nt: TGCAGCGTTGTTTCCAGCGGGGCCATAGAGTACTTC

abundance: many
d_gene: NA
v_gene: TRBV6-2/TRBV6-3
j_gene: TRBJ2-1
CDR3aa: CASSYGAGFYNEQFF
CDR3nt: TGTGCCAGCAGTTACGGGGCAGGGTTTTACAATGAGCAGTTCTTC

abundance: NA
d_gene: NA
v_gene: TRBV12-3/TRBV12-4
j_gene: TRBJ2-1
CDR3aa: CANSPGYNEQFF
CDR3nt: TGTGCCAACAGTCCGGGTTACAATGAGCAGTTCTTC

abundance: few
d_gene: NA
v_gene: TRBV2
j_gene: TRBJ2-1
CDR3aa: CASSEGGRRDNEQFF
CDR3nt: TGTGCCAGCAGTGAAGGGGGGCGGCGTGACAATGAGCAGTTCTTC

abundance: NA
d_gene: NA
v_gene: TRBV11-2
j_gene: TRBJ2-2
CDR3aa: CASTKGFLGGELFF
CDR3nt: TGTGCCAGCACCAAAGGGTTCTTGGGCGGGGAGCTGTTTTTT

abundance: few
d_gene: NA
v_gene: TRBV6-5
j_gene: TRBJ2-1
CDR3aa: CANTSPAVPYNEQFF
CDR3nt: TGTGCCAATACATCCCCTGCGGTACCCTACAATGAGCAGTTCTTC

abundance: many
d_gene: NA
v_gene: TRBV6-1
j_gene: TRBJ1-1
CDR3aa: CASGDNKNTEAFF
CDR3nt: TGTGCCAGCGGGGACAATAAAAACACTGAAGCTTTCTTT

abundance: NA
d_gene: NA
v_gene: TRBV5-5
j_gene: TRBJ1-5
CDR3aa: CVSSLGDGSNQPQHF
CDR3nt: TGTGTCAGCAGCTTGGGGGACGGAAGCAATCAGCCCCAGCATTTT

abundance: few
d_gene: NA
v_gene: TRBV7-9
j_gene: TRBJ2-2
CDR3aa: CASSPRTDAGELFF
CDR3nt: TGTGCCAGCAGCCCCAGGACAGACGCCGGGGAGCTGTTTTTT

abundance: few
d_gene: NA
v_gene: TRBV19
j_gene: TRBJ2-1
CDR3aa: CASSSDTEEYNEQFF
CDR3nt: TGTGCCAGTAGCTCCGACACCGAAGAGTACAATGAGCAGTTCTTC

abundance: NA
d_gene: NA
v_gene: TRBV7-9
j_gene: TRBJ2-5
CDR3aa: CASGSGGYQETQYF
CDR3nt: TGTGCCAGCGGTTCAGGGGGGTACCAAGAGACCCAGTACTTC

abundance: many
d_gene: NA
v_gene: TRBV7-2
j_gene: TRBJ2-5
CDR3aa: CASSRYSQGYQETQYF
CDR3nt: TGTGCCAGCAGCCGATACTCGCAGGGGTACCAAGAGACCCAGTACTTC

abundance: NA
d_gene: TRBD1
v_gene: TRBV10-3
j_gene: TRBJ1-4
CDR3aa: CAISEGTGDEKLFF
CDR3nt: TGTGCCATCAGTGAAGGGACAGGGGATGAAAAACTGTTTTTT

abundance: NA
d_gene: TRBD2
v_gene: TRBV7-9
j_gene: TRBJ2-5
CDR3aa: CASSLTAGGDKETQYF
CDR3nt: TGTGCCAGCAGCTTAACAGCGGGGGGGGATAAAGAGACCCAGTACTTC

abundance: few
d_gene: TRBD1
v_gene: TRBV5-1
j_gene: TRBJ1-1
CDR3aa: CASSSRDSVNTEAFF
CDR3nt: TGCGCCAGCAGCTCCCGGGACAGCGTTAACACTGAAGCTTTCTTT

abundance: many
d_gene: TRBD2
v_gene: TRBV7-6
j_gene: TRBJ2-1
CDR3aa: CASSSYGGTPYNEQFF
CDR3nt: TGTGCCAGCAGCTCGTACGGGGGGACCCCTTACAATGAGCAGTTCTTC

abundance: NA
d_gene: NA
v_gene: TRBV6-5
j_gene: TRBJ1-2
CDR3aa: CASSYGPVGDGYTF
CDR3nt: TGTGCCAGCAGTTACGGACCTGTCGGGGATGGCTACACCTTC

abundance: few
d_gene: NA
v_gene: TRBV11-1
j_gene: TRBJ2-2
CDR3aa: CASSLKTRLSTGELFF
CDR3nt: TGTGCCAGCAGCTTAAAAACCAGACTATCCACCGGGGAGCTGTTTTTT

abundance: few
d_gene: TRBD2
v_gene: TRBV4-1
j_gene: TRBJ2-3
CDR3aa: CASSQGAGGPITDTQYF
CDR3nt: TGCGCCAGCAGCCAAGGGGCGGGGGGGCCAATAACAGATACGCAGTATTTT